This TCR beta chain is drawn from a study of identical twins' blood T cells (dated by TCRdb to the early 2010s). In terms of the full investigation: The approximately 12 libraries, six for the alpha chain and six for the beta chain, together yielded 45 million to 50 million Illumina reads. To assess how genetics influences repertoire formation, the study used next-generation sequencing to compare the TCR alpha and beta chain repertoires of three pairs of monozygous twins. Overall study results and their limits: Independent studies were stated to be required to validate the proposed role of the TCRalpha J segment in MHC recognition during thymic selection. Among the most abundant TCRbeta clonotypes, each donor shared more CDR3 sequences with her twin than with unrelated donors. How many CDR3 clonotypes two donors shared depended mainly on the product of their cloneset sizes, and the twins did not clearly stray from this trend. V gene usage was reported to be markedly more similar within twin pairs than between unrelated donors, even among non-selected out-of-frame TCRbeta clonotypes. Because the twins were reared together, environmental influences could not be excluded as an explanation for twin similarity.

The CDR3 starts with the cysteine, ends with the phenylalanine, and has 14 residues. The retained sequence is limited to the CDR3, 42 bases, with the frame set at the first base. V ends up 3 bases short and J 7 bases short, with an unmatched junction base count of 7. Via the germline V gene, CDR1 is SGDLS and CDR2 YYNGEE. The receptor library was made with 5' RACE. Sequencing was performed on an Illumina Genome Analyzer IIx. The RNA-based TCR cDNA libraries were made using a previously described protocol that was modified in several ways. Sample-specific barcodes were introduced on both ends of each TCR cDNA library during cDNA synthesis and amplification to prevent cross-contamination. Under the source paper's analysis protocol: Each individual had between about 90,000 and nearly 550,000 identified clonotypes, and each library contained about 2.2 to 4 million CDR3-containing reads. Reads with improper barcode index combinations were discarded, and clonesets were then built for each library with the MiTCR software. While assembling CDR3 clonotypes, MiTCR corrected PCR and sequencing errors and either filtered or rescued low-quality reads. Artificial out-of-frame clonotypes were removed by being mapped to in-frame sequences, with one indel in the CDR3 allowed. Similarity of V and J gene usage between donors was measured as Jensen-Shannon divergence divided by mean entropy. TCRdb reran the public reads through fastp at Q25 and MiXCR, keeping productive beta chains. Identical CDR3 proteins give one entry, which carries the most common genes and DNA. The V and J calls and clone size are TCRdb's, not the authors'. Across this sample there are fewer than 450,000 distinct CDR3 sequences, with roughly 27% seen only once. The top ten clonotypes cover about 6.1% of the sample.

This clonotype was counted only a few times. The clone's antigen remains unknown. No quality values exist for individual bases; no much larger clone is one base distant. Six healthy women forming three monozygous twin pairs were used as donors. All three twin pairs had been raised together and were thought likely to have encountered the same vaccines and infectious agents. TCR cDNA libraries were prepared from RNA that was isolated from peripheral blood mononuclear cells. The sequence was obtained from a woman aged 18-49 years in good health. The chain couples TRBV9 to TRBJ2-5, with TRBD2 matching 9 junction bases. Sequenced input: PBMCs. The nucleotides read TGTGCCAGCAGCGGAGGGGGACTAGCTGGGACCCAGTACTTC. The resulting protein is CASSGGGLAGTQYF.